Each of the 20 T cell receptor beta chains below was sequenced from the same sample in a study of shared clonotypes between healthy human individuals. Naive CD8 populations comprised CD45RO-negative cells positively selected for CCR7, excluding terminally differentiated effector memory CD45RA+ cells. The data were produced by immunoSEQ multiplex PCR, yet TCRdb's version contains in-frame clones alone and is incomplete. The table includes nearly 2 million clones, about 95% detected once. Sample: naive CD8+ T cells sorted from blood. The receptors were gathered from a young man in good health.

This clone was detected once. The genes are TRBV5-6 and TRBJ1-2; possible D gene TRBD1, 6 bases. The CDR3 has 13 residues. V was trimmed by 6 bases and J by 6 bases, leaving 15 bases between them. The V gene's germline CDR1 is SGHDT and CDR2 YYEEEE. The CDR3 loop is CASTRTESNGYTF. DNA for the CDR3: TGTGCCAGCACCAGGACAGAAAGTAATGGCTACACCTTC.

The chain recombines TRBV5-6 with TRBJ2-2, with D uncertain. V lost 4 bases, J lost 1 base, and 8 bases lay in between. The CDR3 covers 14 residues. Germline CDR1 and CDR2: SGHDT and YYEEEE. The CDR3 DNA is TGTGCCAGCAGCGGAACACAGAACACCGGGGAGCTGTTTTTT. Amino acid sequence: CASSGTQNTGELFF.

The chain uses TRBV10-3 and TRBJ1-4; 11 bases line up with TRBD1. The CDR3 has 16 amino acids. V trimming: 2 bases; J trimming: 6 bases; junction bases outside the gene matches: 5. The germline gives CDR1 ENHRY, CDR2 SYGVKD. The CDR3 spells CAISEAPGQGDEKLFF. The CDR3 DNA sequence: TGTGCCATCAGTGAGGCGCCGGGACAGGGGGATGAAAAACTGTTTTTT.

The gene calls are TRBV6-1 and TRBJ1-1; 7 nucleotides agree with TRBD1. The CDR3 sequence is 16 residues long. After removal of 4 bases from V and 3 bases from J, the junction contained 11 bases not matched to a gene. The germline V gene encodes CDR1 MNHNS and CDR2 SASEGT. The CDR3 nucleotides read TGTGCCAGCAGTGCAACTTTCCGGGGGACAGACACTGAAGCTTTCTTT. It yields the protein CASSATFRGTDTEAFF.

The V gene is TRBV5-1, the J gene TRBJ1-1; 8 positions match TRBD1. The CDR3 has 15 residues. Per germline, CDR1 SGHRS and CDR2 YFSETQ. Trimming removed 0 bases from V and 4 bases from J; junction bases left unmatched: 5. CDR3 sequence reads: CASSLDYDRGTEAFF. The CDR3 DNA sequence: TGCGCCAGCAGCTTGGATTACGACAGGGGCACTGAAGCTTTCTTT.

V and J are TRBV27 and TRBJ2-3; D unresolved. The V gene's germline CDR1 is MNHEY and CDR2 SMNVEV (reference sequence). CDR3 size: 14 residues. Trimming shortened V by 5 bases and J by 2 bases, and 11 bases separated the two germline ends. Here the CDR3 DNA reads TGTGCCAGCAGTCCACGGGCATACACAGATACGCAGTATTTT. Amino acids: CASSPRAYTDTQYF.

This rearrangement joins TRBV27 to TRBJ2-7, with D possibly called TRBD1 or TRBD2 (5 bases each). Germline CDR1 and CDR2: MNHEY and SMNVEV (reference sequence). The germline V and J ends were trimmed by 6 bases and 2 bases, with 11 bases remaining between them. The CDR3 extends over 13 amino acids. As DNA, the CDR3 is TGTGCCAGCAGCCACCGGGACCCCTACGAGCAGTACTTC. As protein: CASSHRDPYEQYF.

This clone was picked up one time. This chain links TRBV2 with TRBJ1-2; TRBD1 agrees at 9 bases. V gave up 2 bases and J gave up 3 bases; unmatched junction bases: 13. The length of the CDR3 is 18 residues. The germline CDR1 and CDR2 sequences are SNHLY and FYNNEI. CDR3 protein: CASSELIFGTGRDYGYTF. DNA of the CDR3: TGTGCCAGCAGTGAATTAATTTTCGGGACAGGGCGGGACTATGGCTACACCTTC.

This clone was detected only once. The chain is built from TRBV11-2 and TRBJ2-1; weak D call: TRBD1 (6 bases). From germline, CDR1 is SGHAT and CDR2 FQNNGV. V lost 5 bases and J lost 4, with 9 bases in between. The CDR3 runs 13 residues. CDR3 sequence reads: CASSPTGYNEQFF. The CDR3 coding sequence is TGTGCCAGCAGCCCGACAGGTTACAATGAGCAGTTCTTC.

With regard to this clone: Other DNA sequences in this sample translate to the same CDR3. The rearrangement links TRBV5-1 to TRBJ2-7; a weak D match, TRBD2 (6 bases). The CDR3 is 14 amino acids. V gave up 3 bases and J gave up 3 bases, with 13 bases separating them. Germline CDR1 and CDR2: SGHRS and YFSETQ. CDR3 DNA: TGCGCCAGCAGCTGGGGGGACGAGAACTACGAGCAGTACTTC. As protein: CASSWGDENYEQYF.

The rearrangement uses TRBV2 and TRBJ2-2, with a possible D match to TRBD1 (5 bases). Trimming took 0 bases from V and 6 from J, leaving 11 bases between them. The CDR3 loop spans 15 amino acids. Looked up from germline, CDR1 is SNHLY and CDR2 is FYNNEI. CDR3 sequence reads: CASSEAPGLPGELFF. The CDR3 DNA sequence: TGTGCCAGCAGTGAAGCCCCAGGGTTGCCCGGGGAGCTGTTTTTT.

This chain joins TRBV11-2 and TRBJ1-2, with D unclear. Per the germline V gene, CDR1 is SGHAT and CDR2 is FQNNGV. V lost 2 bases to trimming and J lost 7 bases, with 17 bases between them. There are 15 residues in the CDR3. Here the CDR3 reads CASSLRGIPAGGYTF. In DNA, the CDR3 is TGTGCCAGCAGCTTACGAGGGATCCCGGCCGGTGGCTACACCTTC.

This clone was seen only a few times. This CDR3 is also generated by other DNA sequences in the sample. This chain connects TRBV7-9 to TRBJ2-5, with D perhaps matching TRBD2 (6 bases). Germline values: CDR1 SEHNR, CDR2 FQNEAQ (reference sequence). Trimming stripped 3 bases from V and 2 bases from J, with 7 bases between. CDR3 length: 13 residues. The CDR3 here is CASSLGGQETQYF. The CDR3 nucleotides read TGTGCCAGCAGCTTGGGGGGACAAGAGACCCAGTACTTC. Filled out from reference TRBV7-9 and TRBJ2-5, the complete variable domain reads DTGVSQNPRHKITKRGQNVTFRCDPISEHNRLYWYRQTLGQGPEFLTYFQNEAQLEKSRLLSDRFSAERPKGSFSTLEIQRTEQGDSAMYLCASSLGGQETQYFGPGTRLLVL.

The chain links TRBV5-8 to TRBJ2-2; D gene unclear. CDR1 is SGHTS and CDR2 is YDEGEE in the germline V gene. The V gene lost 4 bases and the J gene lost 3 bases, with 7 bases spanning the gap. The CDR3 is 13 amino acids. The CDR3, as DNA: TGTGCCAGCAGCACCGGTGACACCGGGGAGCTGTTTTTT. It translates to CASSTGDTGELFF.

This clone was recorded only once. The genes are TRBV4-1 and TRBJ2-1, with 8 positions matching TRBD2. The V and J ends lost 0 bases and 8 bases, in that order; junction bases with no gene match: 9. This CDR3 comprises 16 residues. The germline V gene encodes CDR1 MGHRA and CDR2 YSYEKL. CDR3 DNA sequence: TGCGCCAGCAGCCAAGATCCGCGCGGGAGGTTCGATGAGCAGTTCTTC. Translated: CASSQDPRGRFDEQFF.

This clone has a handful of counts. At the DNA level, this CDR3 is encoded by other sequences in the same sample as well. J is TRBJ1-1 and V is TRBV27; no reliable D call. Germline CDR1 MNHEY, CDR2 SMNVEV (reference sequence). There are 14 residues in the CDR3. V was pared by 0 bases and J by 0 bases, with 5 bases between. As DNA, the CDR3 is TGTGCCAGCAGTTTATCGCCGCTGAACACTGAAGCTTTCTTT. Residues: CASSLSPLNTEAFF.

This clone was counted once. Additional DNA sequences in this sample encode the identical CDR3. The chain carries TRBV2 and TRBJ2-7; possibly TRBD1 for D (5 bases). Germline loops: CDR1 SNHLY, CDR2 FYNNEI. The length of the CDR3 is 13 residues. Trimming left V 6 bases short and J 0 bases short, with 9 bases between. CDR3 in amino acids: CASRGLSSYEQYF. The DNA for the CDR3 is TGTGCCAGCAGGGGGCTTAGCTCCTACGAGCAGTACTTC.

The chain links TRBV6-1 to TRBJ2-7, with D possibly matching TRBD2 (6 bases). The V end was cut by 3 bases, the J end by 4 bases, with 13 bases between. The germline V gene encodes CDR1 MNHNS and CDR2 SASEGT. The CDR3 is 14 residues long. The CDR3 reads CASSETPEGYEQYF. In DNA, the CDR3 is TGTGCCAGCAGTGAGACACCGGAGGGATACGAGCAGTACTTC.

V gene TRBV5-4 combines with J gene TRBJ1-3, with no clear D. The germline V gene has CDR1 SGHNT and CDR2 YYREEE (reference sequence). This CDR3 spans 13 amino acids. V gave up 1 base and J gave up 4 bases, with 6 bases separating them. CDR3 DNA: TGTGCCAGCAGCTTGTTGGCGGGAAACACCATATATTTT. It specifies CASSLLAGNTIYF. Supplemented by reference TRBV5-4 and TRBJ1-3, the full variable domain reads ETGVTQSPTHLIKTRGQQVTLRCSSQSGHNTVSWYQQALGQGPQFIFQYYREEENGRGNFPPRFSGLQFPNYSSELNVNALELDDSALYLCASSLLAGNTIYFGEGSWLTVV.

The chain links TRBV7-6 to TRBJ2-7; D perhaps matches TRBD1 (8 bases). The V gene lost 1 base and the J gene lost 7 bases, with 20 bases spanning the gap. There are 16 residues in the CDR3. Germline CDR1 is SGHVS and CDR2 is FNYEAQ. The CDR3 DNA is TGTGCCAGCAGCTTAGGAGGGAGGACAGGGAGGGAGGAGCAGTACTTC. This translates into CASSLGGRTGREEQYF.